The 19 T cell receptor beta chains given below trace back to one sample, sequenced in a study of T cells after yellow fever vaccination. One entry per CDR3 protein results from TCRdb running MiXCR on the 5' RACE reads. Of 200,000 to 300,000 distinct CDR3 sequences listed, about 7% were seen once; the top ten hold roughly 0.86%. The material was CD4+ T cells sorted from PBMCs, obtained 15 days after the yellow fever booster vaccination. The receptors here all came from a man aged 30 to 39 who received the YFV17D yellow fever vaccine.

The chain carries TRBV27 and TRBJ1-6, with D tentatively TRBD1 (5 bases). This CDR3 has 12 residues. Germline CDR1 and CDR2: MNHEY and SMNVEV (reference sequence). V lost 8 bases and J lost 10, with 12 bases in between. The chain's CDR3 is CASYRPGSPLHF. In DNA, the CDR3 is TGTGCCAGCTACAGGCCTGGGTCACCCCTCCACTTT.

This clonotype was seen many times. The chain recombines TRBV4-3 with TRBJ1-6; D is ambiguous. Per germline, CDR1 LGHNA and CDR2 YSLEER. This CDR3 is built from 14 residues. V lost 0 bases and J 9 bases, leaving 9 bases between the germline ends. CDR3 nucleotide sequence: TGCGCCAGCAGCCAAGAAGGTCGTAGTTCACCCCTCCACTTT. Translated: CASSQEGRSSPLHF.

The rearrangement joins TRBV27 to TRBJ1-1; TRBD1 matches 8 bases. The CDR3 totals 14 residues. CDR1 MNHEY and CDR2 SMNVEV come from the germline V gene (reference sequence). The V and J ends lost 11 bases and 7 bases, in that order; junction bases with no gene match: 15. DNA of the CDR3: TGTGCCTCGTCTAGGGATTACAGGGGGGATGAAGCTTTCTTT. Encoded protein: CASSRDYRGDEAFF.

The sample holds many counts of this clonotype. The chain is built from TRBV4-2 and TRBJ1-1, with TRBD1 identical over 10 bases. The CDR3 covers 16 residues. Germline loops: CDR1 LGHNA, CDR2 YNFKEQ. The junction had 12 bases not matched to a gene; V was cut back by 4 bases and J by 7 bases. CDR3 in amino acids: CASSLQPRTGGGEAFF. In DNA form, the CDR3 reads TGTGCCAGCAGCCTTCAACCCCGGACAGGGGGGGGTGAAGCTTTCTTT.

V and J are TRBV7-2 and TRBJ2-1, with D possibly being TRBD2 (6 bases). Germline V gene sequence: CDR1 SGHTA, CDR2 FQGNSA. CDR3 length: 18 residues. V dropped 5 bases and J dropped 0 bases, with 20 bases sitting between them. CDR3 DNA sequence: TGTGCCAGCAGCCCGCCCACTATAGTCGGGAGCTCCTACAATGAGCAGTTCTTC. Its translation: CASSPPTIVGSSYNEQFF.

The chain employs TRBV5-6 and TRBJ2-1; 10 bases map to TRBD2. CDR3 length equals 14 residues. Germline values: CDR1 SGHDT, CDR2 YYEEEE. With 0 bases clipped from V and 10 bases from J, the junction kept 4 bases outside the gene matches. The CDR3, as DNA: TGTGCCAGCAGCTTGGGACTAGCGGGTCGCGAGCAGTTCTTC. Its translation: CASSLGLAGREQFF.

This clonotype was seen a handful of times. CDR3 amino acids: CASSLTGTIGGPLHF. DNA of the CDR3: TGTGCCAGCAGCTTGACAGGGACCATCGGCGGACCCCTCCACTTT. The gene calls are TRBV7-9 and TRBJ1-6; 7 bases line up with TRBD1. The CDR3 spans 15 residues. Trimming cost V 3 bases and J 12 bases; bases outside gene matches: 11. Germline values: CDR1 SEHNR, CDR2 FQNEAQ (reference sequence).

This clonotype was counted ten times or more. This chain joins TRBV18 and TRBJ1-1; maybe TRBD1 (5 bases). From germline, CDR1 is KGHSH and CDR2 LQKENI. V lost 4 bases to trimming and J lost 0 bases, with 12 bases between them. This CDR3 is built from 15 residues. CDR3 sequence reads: CASSRMGEMNTEAFF. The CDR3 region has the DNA TGTGCCAGCTCACGCATGGGGGAAATGAACACTGAAGCTTTCTTT.

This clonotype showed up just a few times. The CDR3 reads CASSVAGAKLSTDTQYF. For the CDR3, the DNA is TGTGCCAGCAGCGTAGCTGGGGCGAAGCTAAGCACAGATACGCAGTATTTT. This chain uses TRBV9 with TRBJ2-3; tentatively, D is TRBD1 (5 bases). The CDR3 spans 17 residues. In germline, CDR1 is SGDLS, CDR2 YYNGEE. The V end lost 0 bases, the J end lost 0 bases, and 14 bases lay between the germline ends.

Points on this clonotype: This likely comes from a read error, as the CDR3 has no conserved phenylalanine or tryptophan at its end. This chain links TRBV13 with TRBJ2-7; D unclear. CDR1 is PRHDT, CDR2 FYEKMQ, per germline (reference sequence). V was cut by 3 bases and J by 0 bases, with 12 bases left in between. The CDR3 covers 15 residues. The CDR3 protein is CASSLGGLSSYEQYS. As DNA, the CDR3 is TGTGCCAGCAGCTTGGGCGGATTGAGCTCCTACGAGCAGTACTCC.

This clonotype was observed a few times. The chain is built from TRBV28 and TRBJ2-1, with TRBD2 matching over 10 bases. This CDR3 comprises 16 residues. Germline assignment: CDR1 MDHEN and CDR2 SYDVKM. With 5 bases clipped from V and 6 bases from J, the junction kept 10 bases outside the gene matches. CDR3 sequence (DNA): TGTGCCAGCAGTGACTCAAGCGGGAGGGCCTCCAATGAGCAGTTCTTC. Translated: CASSDSSGRASNEQFF.

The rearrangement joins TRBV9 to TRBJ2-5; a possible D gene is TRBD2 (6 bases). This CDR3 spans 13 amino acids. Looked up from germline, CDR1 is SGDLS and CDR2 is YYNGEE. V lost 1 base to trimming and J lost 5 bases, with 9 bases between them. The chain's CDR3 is CASSVTAGETQYF. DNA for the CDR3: TGTGCCAGCAGCGTAACCGCGGGGGAGACCCAGTACTTC.

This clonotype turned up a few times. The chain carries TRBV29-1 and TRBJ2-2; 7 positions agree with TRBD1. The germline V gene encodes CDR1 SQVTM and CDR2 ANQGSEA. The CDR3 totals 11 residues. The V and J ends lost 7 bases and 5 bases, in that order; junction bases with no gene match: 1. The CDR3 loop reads CSGRGTGELFF. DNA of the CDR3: TGCAGCGGCAGGGGGACCGGGGAGCTGTTTTTT.

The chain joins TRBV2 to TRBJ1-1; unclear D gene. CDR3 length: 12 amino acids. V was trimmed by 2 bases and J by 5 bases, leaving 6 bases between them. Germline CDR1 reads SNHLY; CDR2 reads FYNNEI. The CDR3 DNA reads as TGTGCCAGCAGTGAATGGAGAACTGAAGCTTTCTTT. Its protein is CASSEWRTEAFF.

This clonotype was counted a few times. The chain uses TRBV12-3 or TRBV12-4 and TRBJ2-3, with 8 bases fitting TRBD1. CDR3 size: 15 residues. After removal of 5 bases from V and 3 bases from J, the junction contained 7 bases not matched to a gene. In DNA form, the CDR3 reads TGTGCCAGCAGTATACAGGGGGTTGGAACAGATACGCAGTATTTT. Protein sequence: CASSIQGVGTDTQYF.

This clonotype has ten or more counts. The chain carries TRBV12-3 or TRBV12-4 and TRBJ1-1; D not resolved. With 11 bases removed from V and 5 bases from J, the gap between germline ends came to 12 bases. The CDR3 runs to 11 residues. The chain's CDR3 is CASKAGTEAFF. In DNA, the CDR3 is TGTGCCTCTAAAGCGGGGACTGAAGCTTTCTTT.

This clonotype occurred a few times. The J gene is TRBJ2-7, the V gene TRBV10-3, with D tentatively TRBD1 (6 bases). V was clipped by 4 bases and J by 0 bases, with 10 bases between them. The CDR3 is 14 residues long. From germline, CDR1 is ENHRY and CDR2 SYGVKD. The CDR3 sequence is CAISAGTLSYEQYF. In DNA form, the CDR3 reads TGTGCCATCAGTGCCGGGACACTCTCCTACGAGCAGTACTTC.

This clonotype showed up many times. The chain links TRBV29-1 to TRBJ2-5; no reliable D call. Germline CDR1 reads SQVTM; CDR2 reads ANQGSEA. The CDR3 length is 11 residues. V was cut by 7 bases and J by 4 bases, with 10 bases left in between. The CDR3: CSALSGETQYF. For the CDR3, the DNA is TGCAGCGCGCTCTCGGGAGAGACCCAGTACTTC.

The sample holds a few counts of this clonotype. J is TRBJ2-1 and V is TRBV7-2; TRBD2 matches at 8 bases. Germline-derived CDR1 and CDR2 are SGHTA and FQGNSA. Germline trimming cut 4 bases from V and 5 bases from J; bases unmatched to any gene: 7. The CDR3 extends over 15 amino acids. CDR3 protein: CASSYSGSINNEQFF. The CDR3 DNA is TGTGCCAGCAGCTACAGCGGGAGTATCAACAATGAGCAGTTCTTC.